Each of the 4 T cell receptor beta chains below was sequenced from the same sample in a study of blood T cell repertoires in COVID-19. Sequencing was performed with immunoSEQ multiplex PCR; in TCRdb, only in-frame clones are kept and a portion is missing. The sample includes approximately 10,000 clones, 70% to 90% seen only once; the top ten take 7.2%. Sequenced sample: peripheral blood. These receptors were collected from a human donor with active COVID-19. The donor label of this sample is uncertain.

This chain uses TRBV23-1 with TRBJ1-3; perhaps TRBD1 as D (6 bases). TRBV23-1 is noted as an ORF with a role that remains uncertain. V was clipped by 0 bases and J by 3 bases, with 9 bases between them. The CDR3 loop spans 15 amino acids. This CDR3 is CASSQSPGDGNTIYF. The CDR3 DNA sequence: TGCGCCAGCAGTCAATCGCCAGGGGATGGAAACACCATATATTTT.

This clone was detected only once. The rearrangement uses TRBV6-5 and TRBJ2-7; 9 bases match TRBD1. The V segment lost 4 bases and the J segment 5 bases; nucleotides outside the gene matches: 6. Germline V gene data show CDR1 as MNHEY and CDR2 as SVGAGI. The CDR3 covers 14 residues. CDR3 protein: CASSFLGTGNEQYF. The CDR3 region has the DNA TGTGCCAGCAGTTTTCTCGGGACAGGGAACGAGCAGTACTTC.

This chain joins TRBV5-1 and TRBJ1-3; tentative D call: TRBD1 (5 bases). The germline V gene encodes CDR1 SGHRS and CDR2 YFSETQ. This CDR3 has 14 amino acids. V was trimmed by 4 bases and J by 1 base, leaving 9 bases between them. The CDR3 nucleotides read TGCGCCAGCAGCCTGGGGCGGTCTGGAAACACCATATATTTT. It encodes CASSLGRSGNTIYF.

This clone was seen once. The rearrangement joins TRBV30 to TRBJ2-3; D not resolved. V was cut by 3 bases and J by 0 bases, with 10 bases left in between. The CDR3 length is 14 residues. Per the germline V gene, CDR1 is GTSNPN and CDR2 is SVGIG (reference sequence). CDR3 nucleotides: TGTGCCTGGAGGGCTTGGCAGAGCACAGATACGCAGTATTTT. Translated: CAWRAWQSTDTQYF.